This TCR beta chain appears in the sequencing data of a study of blood T cells in healthy people across ages. A J-beta primer mix and a sample-barcoded 5' primer were used in a second PCR of roughly 6 to 11 cycles. Tags on each cDNA molecule came from a template-switch adaptor with 12 random nucleotides. TCRdb reprocessed the 5' RACE reads via MiXCR and lists one record per CDR3 protein. The sample records some 760,000 distinct CDR3 sequences, 20% to 30% being singletons. CDR3 size: 17 residues. The germline V and J ends were trimmed by 2 bases and 2 bases, with 18 bases remaining between them. The germline V gene has CDR1 MNHEY and CDR2 SVGEGT. This clonotype has a handful of counts. This same sample was also part of a study on T cells of mothers and their children.

The chain links TRBV6-2 or TRBV6-3 to TRBJ2-5, with D hard to call. The source material was blood. The receptor comes from a boy between 5 and 17 years old in good health. Here the CDR3 DNA reads TGTGCCAGCAGTTACACCTACCGAGGCGCAACACAAGAGACCCAGTACTTC. Encoded protein: CASSYTYRGATQETQYF.